Below are 31 T cell receptor beta chains sequenced from a single sample in a study of blood T cell repertoires in COVID-19. TCRdb's table, derived via immunoSEQ multiplex PCR, lists solely in-frame clones and lacks some. This table has about 160,000 clones, 85% to 95% appearing once. The specimen was peripheral blood. The receptors originated from a woman between 50 and 59 years old with acute or convalescent COVID-19.

V usage is TRBV18 and J usage is TRBJ2-2; D is possibly TRBD1 (5 bases). The germline V and J ends were trimmed by 4 bases and 0 bases, with 12 bases remaining between them. The CDR3 consists of 16 residues. Germline V gene lookup returns CDR1 KGHSH and CDR2 LQKENI. Written as DNA, the CDR3 is TGTGCCAGCTCACGCTCCGGACAAGCGAACACCGGGGAGCTGTTTTTT. It specifies CASSRSGQANTGELFF.

The V and J genes are TRBV7-3 and TRBJ1-1; 8 bases line up with TRBD1. Unmatched junction bases numbered 3, after V lost 5 bases and J lost 1 base. Germline lookup yields CDR1 SGHTA and CDR2 FQGTGA. This CDR3 is 14 amino acids long. CDR3 loop: CASSRGQGNTEAFF. Here the CDR3 DNA reads TGTGCCAGCAGCCGCGGACAGGGGAACACTGAAGCTTTCTTT. Full variable domain (outside the CDR3, taken from reference TRBV7-3 and TRBJ1-1): GAGVSQTPSNKVTEKGKYVELRCDPISGHTALYWYRQSLGQGPEFLIYFQGTGAADDSGLPNDRFFAVRPEGSVSTLKIQRTERGDSAVYLCASSRGQGNTEAFFGQGTRLTVV.

CDR3 loop: CASSLGTPSSPLHF. The CDR3, as DNA: TGTGCCAGCAGCCTCGGGACACCCTCTTCACCCCTCCACTTT. The V and J genes are TRBV5-4 and TRBJ1-6; D is perhaps TRBD1 (6 bases). In germline, CDR1 is SGHNT, CDR2 YYREEE (reference sequence). The CDR3 extends over 14 amino acids. The germline V and J ends were trimmed by 4 bases and 9 bases, with 14 bases remaining between them. Drawing the rest from reference TRBV5-4 and TRBJ1-6, the complete variable domain is ETGVTQSPTHLIKTRGQQVTLRCSSQSGHNTVSWYQQALGQGPQFIFQYYREEENGRGNFPPRFSGLQFPNYSSELNVNALELDDSALYLCASSLGTPSSPLHFGNGTRLTVT.

The CDR3 is CASRTQRQGMGVNEQFF. The CDR3 DNA sequence: TGTGCCAGCAGGACTCAAAGACAGGGGATGGGTGTGAATGAGCAGTTCTTC. The chain combines TRBV2 with TRBJ2-1, with 8 bases that match TRBD1. The CDR3 has 17 residues. V dropped 6 bases and J dropped 7; count of bases not matched to a gene: 17. Germline V gene lookup returns CDR1 SNHLY and CDR2 FYNNEI.

The chain combines TRBV27 with TRBJ1-5; 8 bases are shared with TRBD1. CDR1 is MNHEY, CDR2 SMNVEV, per germline (reference sequence). V gave up 6 bases and J gave up 2 bases; unmatched junction bases: 6. The CDR3 contains 15 residues. CDR3 DNA: TGTGCCAGCAGCCCGGGGACAGGCGGCAATCAGCCCCAGCATTTT. Its protein product is CASSPGTGGNQPQHF.

This clone came up once. The V and J genes are TRBV27 and TRBJ2-2; 7 bases fit TRBD2. Germline CDR1 MNHEY, CDR2 SMNVEV (reference sequence). Trimming cost V 7 bases and J 8 bases; bases outside gene matches: 10. The CDR3 extends over 14 amino acids. CDR3 nucleotide sequence: TGTGCCAGCACACCGGGAGCGGGGAGTGGGGAGCTGTTTTTT. Its translation: CASTPGAGSGELFF.

The rearrangement uses TRBV3-1 (or the pseudogene TRBV3-2) and TRBJ1-6; no clear D gene. The CDR3 is made up of 14 amino acids. CDR1 and CDR2 from the germline V gene are LGHDT and YNNKEL (reference sequence). Trimming shortened V by 4 bases and J by 4 bases, and 8 bases separated the two germline ends. For the CDR3, the DNA is TGTGCCAGCAGCCGAGTCCGGTATAATTCACCCCTCCACTTT. This codes for CASSRVRYNSPLHF.

Written as DNA, the CDR3 is TGTGCCAGCAGCTTAACGAGGGGCGGGGTGAACACTGAAGCTTTCTTT. Protein: CASSLTRGGVNTEAFF. The V and J genes are TRBV7-2 and TRBJ1-1; weak D call: TRBD1 (5 bases). This CDR3 has 16 residues. V was clipped by 2 bases and J by 0 bases, with 13 bases between them. The germline gives CDR1 SGHTA, CDR2 FQGNSA.

The chain joins TRBV7-9 to TRBJ1-5; 10 bases are shared with TRBD1. Germline assignment: CDR1 SEHNR and CDR2 FQNEAQ (reference sequence). The V gene end was trimmed by 1 base and the J gene end by 0 bases; junction bases not matched to a gene: 3. The CDR3 loop spans 17 amino acids. For the CDR3, the DNA is TGTGCCAGCAGCTTAGAAGGGACAGGGGCTAGCAATCAGCCCCAGCATTTT. This sequence encodes CASSLEGTGASNQPQHF.

The rearrangement uses TRBV24-1 and TRBJ2-1, with TRBD2 identical over 12 bases. The CDR3 spans 15 residues. V lost 3 bases to trimming and J lost 8 bases; unmatched junction nucleotides: 4. From germline, CDR1 is KGHDR and CDR2 SFDVKD. The CDR3 DNA reads as TGTGCCACCAGTGATGCTAGCGGGGGGGCCCATGAGCAGTTCTTC. Translation gives CATSDASGGAHEQFF.

This rearrangement joins TRBV7-2 to TRBJ2-2; D may be TRBD2 (7 bases). Germline lookup yields CDR1 SGHTA and CDR2 FQGNSA. Trimming pared 5 bases from V and 0 bases from J, leaving 16 bases between. This CDR3 has 17 amino acids. The CDR3 nucleotides are TGTGCCAGCAGCCACCCGACGGGGGGCGCGAACACCGGGGAGCTGTTTTTT. Protein sequence: CASSHPTGGANTGELFF.

The rearrangement joins TRBV7-2 to TRBJ2-3, with a weak D call TRBD2 (6 bases). CDR3 length: 15 amino acids. The V end was cut by 5 bases, the J end by 5 bases, with 17 bases between. Germline CDR1 SGHTA, CDR2 FQGNSA. The CDR3 loop is CASSLGGGKGDTQYF. The CDR3 DNA is TGTGCCAGCAGCCTGGGTGGCGGGAAGGGAGATACGCAGTATTTT. Full variable domain (outside the CDR3, taken from reference TRBV7-2 and TRBJ2-3): GAGVSQSPSNKVTEKGKDVELRCDPISGHTALYWYRQSLGQGLEFLIYFQGNSAPDKSGLPSDRFSAERTGGSVSTLTIQRTQQEDSAVYLCASSLGGGKGDTQYFGPGTRLTVL.

This clone came up once. The V gene is TRBV7-8, the J gene TRBJ2-5; 7 bases line up with TRBD1. CDR1 and CDR2 from the germline V gene are SGHVS and FQNEAQ. The CDR3 sequence is 19 residues long. V shed 5 bases, J shed 0 bases, and the junction held 18 bases outside the gene matches. This CDR3 is CASSPIPHRGGPYQETQYF. CDR3 nucleotide sequence: TGTGCCAGCAGCCCTATTCCTCACAGGGGTGGACCGTACCAAGAGACCCAGTACTTC. Supplemented by reference TRBV7-8 and TRBJ2-5, the full variable domain reads GAGVSQSPRYKVAKRGQDVALRCDPISGHVSLFWYQQALGQGPEFLTYFQNEAQLDKSGLPSDRFFAERPEGSVSTLKIQRTQQEDSAVYLCASSPIPHRGGPYQETQYFGPGTRLLVL.

J is TRBJ2-1 and V is TRBV15, with 7 nucleotides matching TRBD1. Trimming at V came to 5 bases and at J to 4 bases, leaving 11 bases not matched to a gene. The germline V gene has CDR1 LNHNV and CDR2 YYDKDF (reference sequence). The CDR3 is made up of 16 amino acids. The CDR3 spells CATSSTGTETYNEQFF. DNA of the CDR3: TGTGCCACCAGCTCGACCGGGACAGAGACTTACAATGAGCAGTTCTTC.

V is TRBV15 and J is TRBJ1-3; TRBD1 is a possible D gene (5 bases). Germline V gives CDR1 LNHNV, CDR2 YYDKDF (reference sequence). Trimming removed 1 base at V and 4 bases at J, with 8 bases between. CDR3 length: 14 amino acids. The CDR3 DNA follows: TGTGCCACCAGCAGAGGGGGGGAAGGAAACACCATATATTTT. It is translated as CATSRGGEGNTIYF.

The chain is built from TRBV28 and TRBJ1-2; D is ambiguous. Germline CDR1 reads MDHEN; CDR2 reads SYDVKM. The length of the CDR3 is 14 residues. Trimming stripped 5 bases from V and 0 bases from J, with 10 bases between. The DNA for the CDR3 is TGTGCCAGCAGTCTCCTCCCTTCTAACTATGGCTACACCTTC. It is translated as CASSLLPSNYGYTF.

The chain couples TRBV7-2 to TRBJ1-2, with TRBD1 identical over 10 bases. The CDR3 spans 14 residues. Germline V gene lookup returns CDR1 SGHTA and CDR2 FQGNSA. Germline trimming cut 3 bases from V and 8 bases from J; bases unmatched to any gene: 6. The CDR3 sequence is CASSFRQGAGGYTF. Written as DNA, the CDR3 is TGTGCCAGCAGCTTCCGACAGGGGGCTGGGGGCTACACCTTC.

V gene TRBV11-2 combines with J gene TRBJ2-5, with 9 bases matching TRBD2. CDR3 length: 15 amino acids. V dropped 4 bases and J dropped 7; count of bases not matched to a gene: 10. Germline CDR1 is SGHAT and CDR2 is FQNNGV. The CDR3 bases are TGTGCCAGCAGCTCGGGACTAGCCGGGGGGGGGACCCAGTACTTC. It yields the protein CASSSGLAGGGTQYF.

V usage is TRBV28 and J usage is TRBJ1-6; D ambiguous. The ends were cut back, 5 bases at V and 7 bases at J, with 15 bases in the middle. The germline CDR1 and CDR2 sequences are MDHEN and SYDVKM. This CDR3 comprises 15 residues. The CDR3 region is CASSPRISGNSPLHF. CDR3 bases: TGTGCCAGCAGTCCCCGAATATCAGGCAATTCACCCCTCCACTTT. Full variable domain (missing parts from reference TRBV28 and TRBJ1-6): DVKVTQSSRYLVKRTGEKVFLECVQDMDHENMFWYRQDPGLGLRLIYFSYDVKMKEKGDIPEGYSVSREKKERFSLILESASTNQTSMYLCASSPRISGNSPLHFGNGTRLTVT.

This rearrangement joins TRBV9 to TRBJ2-1; the D gene is possibly TRBD1 (6 bases). Germline V gene sequence: CDR1 SGDLS, CDR2 YYNGEE. This CDR3 comprises 14 residues. V lost 0 bases and J lost 9, with 13 bases in between. CDR3 in amino acids: CASSVGVGGSEQFF. Written as DNA, the CDR3 is TGTGCCAGCAGCGTAGGGGTAGGGGGTTCTGAGCAGTTCTTC.

The J gene is TRBJ1-5, the V gene TRBV7-2; 7 bases agree with TRBD1. Trimming took 1 base from V and 4 from J; bases not matched to a gene: 1. The CDR3 length is 14 residues. The germline V gene encodes CDR1 SGHTA and CDR2 FQGNSA. The CDR3 DNA reads as TGTGCCAGCAGCTTAGACAGGGGAAATCAGCCCCAGCATTTT. Protein sequence: CASSLDRGNQPQHF.

V and J are TRBV18 and TRBJ1-5; D gene ambiguous. Germline V gene data show CDR1 as KGHSH and CDR2 as LQKENI. The ends were cut back, 6 bases at V and 2 bases at J, with 8 bases in the middle. The CDR3 runs 13 residues. The CDR3 nucleotides are TGTGCCAGCTCGGACTGGGGCAATCAGCCCCAGCATTTT. Protein sequence: CASSDWGNQPQHF.

This chain links TRBV6-2 or TRBV6-3 with TRBJ2-3, with TRBD2 identical over 8 bases. Trimming at V came to 2 bases and at J to 4 bases, leaving 8 bases not matched to a gene. Germline CDR1 and CDR2: MNHEY and SVGEGT. The CDR3 spans 16 residues. Here the CDR3 DNA reads TGTGCCAGCAGTTACCGCGTACTAGCGGCATCAGATACGCAGTATTTT. Translation: CASSYRVLAASDTQYF.

The rearrangement links TRBV12-3 or TRBV12-4 to TRBJ1-2; possible D gene TRBD1, 6 bases. The CDR3 has 12 residues. Trimming left V 5 bases short and J 6 bases short, with 10 bases between. The CDR3 bases are TGTGCCAGCAGTCCATGGACAGATGGCTACACCTTC. Encoded protein: CASSPWTDGYTF.

The chain has TRBV28 and TRBJ2-5, with D possibly TRBD2 on 5 matching bases. This CDR3 is 13 amino acids long. Germline assignment: CDR1 MDHEN and CDR2 SYDVKM. The ends were cut back, 6 bases at V and 3 bases at J, with 11 bases in the middle. Written as DNA, the CDR3 is TGTGCCAGCAGGCGCGGGCCGGAAGAGACCCAGTACTTC. Translated: CASRRGPEETQYF.

This rearrangement joins TRBV7-2 to TRBJ2-7; 12 bases line up with TRBD1. V shed 5 bases and J 6 bases; nucleotides not matched to a gene: 8. CDR1 is SGHTA and CDR2 is FQGNSA in the germline V gene. The CDR3 has 15 residues. CDR3 sequence: CASSQGTGGGSEQYF. The CDR3 DNA reads as TGTGCCAGCAGCCAAGGGACAGGGGGCGGCTCCGAGCAGTACTTC.

The chain joins TRBV19 to TRBJ1-2, with 8 bases fitting TRBD1. V dropped 5 bases and J dropped 7; count of bases not matched to a gene: 3. CDR3 size: 12 residues. In germline, CDR1 is LNHDA, CDR2 SQIVND (reference sequence). The CDR3 sequence: CASSPGGSGYTF. Written as DNA, the CDR3 is TGTGCCAGTAGTCCAGGGGGCTCTGGCTACACCTTC.

The CDR3 reads CATSDLRGSSYNEQFF. In DNA, the CDR3 is TGTGCCACCAGTGATTTGAGGGGGTCATCCTACAATGAGCAGTTCTTC. The chain is built from TRBV24-1 and TRBJ2-1; D is possibly TRBD1 (6 bases). In germline, CDR1 is KGHDR, CDR2 SFDVKD. This CDR3 comprises 16 residues. V was shortened by 0 bases and J by 1 base, with 9 bases between the two germline ends.

This clone has a single count. This chain joins TRBV27 and TRBJ1-2; no clear D. The CDR3 is 19 amino acids. The V gene's germline CDR1 is MNHEY and CDR2 SMNVEV (reference sequence). V was pared by 6 bases and J by 4 bases, with 30 bases between. CDR3 sequence (DNA): TGTGCCAGCAGCCACCCTACCACTGACGGCGCCGCCCTAGGCTATGGCTACACCTTC. Translated, it gives CASSHPTTDGAALGYGYTF.

This clone was observed a single time. This rearrangement joins TRBV6-8 to TRBJ1-5, with D tentatively TRBD1 (5 bases). The CDR3 covers 19 residues. The germline CDR1 and CDR2 sequences are MNHGY and SAAAGT. Trimming pared 2 bases from V and 6 bases from J, leaving 26 bases between. CDR3 nucleotides: TGTGCCAGCAGTTACCAACGTGGGGCAGGCTCAAGGCAAGGTCAGCCCCAGCATTTT. Translation: CASSYQRGAGSRQGQPQHF.

The chain couples TRBV2 to TRBJ1-1; 11 nucleotides align to TRBD1. Germline values: CDR1 SNHLY, CDR2 FYNNEI. The V and J ends lost 6 bases and 1 base, in that order; junction bases with no gene match: 1. The CDR3 runs 14 residues. The CDR3 reads CASRDRGPNTEAFF. For the CDR3, the DNA is TGTGCCAGCAGGGACAGGGGGCCGAACACTGAAGCTTTCTTT.